These 2 T cell receptor beta chains originate from one sample sequenced in a study of blood T cells in healthy people across ages. A second PCR, run for roughly 7 to 11 cycles, used a sample-barcoded 5' primer plus a J-beta primer mix. MiXCR, applied by TCRdb to the 5' RACE reads, yields one record per CDR3 protein. The sample holds some 900,000 distinct CDR3 sequences, roughly 43% seen once. Sequencing was performed on blood. The receptors derive from a man aged 25 to 40 in good health.

For the CDR3, the DNA is TGTGCCAGCACCCCCGACAGCGGGAAAAAACTGTTTTTT. Amino acid sequence: CASTPDSGKKLFF. The rearrangement joins TRBV12-3 or TRBV12-4 to TRBJ1-4; tentatively, D is TRBD1 (5 bases). Trimming pared 7 bases from V and 9 bases from J, leaving 15 bases between. The CDR3 extends over 13 amino acids.

V and J are TRBV6-2 or TRBV6-3 and TRBJ1-1; the D is unclear. V lost 0 bases, J lost 4 bases, and 6 bases lay in between. This CDR3 is 13 amino acids long. The germline V gene encodes CDR1 MNHEY and CDR2 SVGEGT. The CDR3 spells CASSYSPLTEAFF. The CDR3 nucleotides read TGTGCCAGCAGTTACTCCCCCCTCACTGAAGCTTTCTTT.